This T cell receptor (beta chain) originates from a study of T cells after yellow fever vaccination. Each CDR3 protein gets one entry after TCRdb re-called the 5' RACE reads with MiXCR. The sample includes some 560,000 distinct CDR3 sequences, about 19% seen only once; the top ten take 14%. The study's findings and limits: CD4 and CD8 compartments shared a small share of clonotypes, likely from convergent recombination.

This clonotype was counted only a few times. Its antigen is currently unknown. With 3 bases clipped from V and 8 bases from J, the junction kept 5 bases outside the gene matches. Germline V gives CDR1 SGHNT, CDR2 YYREEE (reference sequence). The CDR3 length is 14 residues. The source was PBMCs, collected 15 days after the yellow fever booster vaccination. This sequence joins TRBV5-4 and TRBJ1-6; 7 positions agree with TRBD1. The sequence came from a man aged 30 to 39 who received the YFV17D yellow fever vaccine. The CDR3 nucleotides read TGTGCCAGCAGCTCCCGGGACAGATATTCACCCCTCCACTTT. The encoded protein is CASSSRDRYSPLHF.